Following are 24 T cell receptor beta chains from one sample sequenced in a study of tumor-infiltrating lymphocytes in oesophageal squamous cell carcinoma. MiXCR, applied by TCRdb to the PCR reads, yields one record per CDR3 protein. The table records 9,500 to 15,000 distinct CDR3 sequences, around 54% of them present only once. What was sequenced was esophageal tumor tissue. The origin of the receptors is a female donor with esophageal squamous cell carcinoma.

This clonotype showed up just a few times. The V gene is TRBV7-2, the J gene TRBJ2-3, with D perhaps assigned TRBD1 or TRBD2 (5 bases each). This CDR3 has 13 amino acids. CDR1 and CDR2 from the germline V gene are SGHTA and FQGNSA. Trimming stripped 8 bases from V and 5 bases from J, with 14 bases between. The CDR3 nucleotides are TGTGCCAGCCGAAGCGGTGGGGGAGATACGCAGTATTTT. This sequence encodes CASRSGGGDTQYF. Using reference TRBV7-2 and TRBJ2-3 for the parts outside the CDR3, the full variable domain is GAGVSQSPSNKVTEKGKDVELRCDPISGHTALYWYRQSLGQGLEFLIYFQGNSAPDKSGLPSDRFSAERTGGSVSTLTIQRTQQEDSAVYLCASRSGGGDTQYFGPGTRLTVL.

As DNA, the CDR3 is TGTGCCAGTAGTATACCCCGGGAGGGAAGCAATCAGCCCCAGCATTTT. It specifies CASSIPREGSNQPQHF. This chain joins TRBV19 and TRBJ1-5, with D unresolved. V dropped 2 bases and J dropped 1 base, with 12 bases sitting between them. Germline CDR1 LNHDA, CDR2 SQIVND (reference sequence). CDR3 size: 16 residues. Complete variable domain (other parts from reference TRBV19 and TRBJ1-5): DGGITQSPKYLFRKEGQNVTLSCEQNLNHDAMYWYRQDPGQGLRLIYYSQIVNDFQKGDIAEGYSVSREKKESFPLTVTSAQKNPTAFYLCASSIPREGSNQPQHFGDGTRLSIL.

A note on this clonotype: This CDR3 is missing its conserved last phenylalanine or tryptophan, likely due to a read error. Because the CDR3's place on the DNA is in doubt, the DNA is left out and the CDR3 is given as listed by TCRdb. The V call is TRBV11-2, the J call TRBJ2-3; the D call of TRBD1 is as the table states it, not checked on the DNA. Termini included, the CDR3 measures 16 amino acids. Germline CDR1 is SGHAT and CDR2 is FQNNGV. This CDR3 is CASSSGQGHYEQYFGP.

This clonotype was recorded a few times. The CDR3, as DNA: TGCGCCAGCAGCTCGGACTTGGGGAACTACGAGCAGTACTTC. It yields the protein CASSSDLGNYEQYF. The V gene is TRBV5-1, the J gene TRBJ2-5, with a tentative D call TRBD2 (5 bases). The DNA end is more similar to TRBJ2-7, so the J call may be wrong. From germline, CDR1 is SGHRS and CDR2 YFSETQ. CDR3 length: 14 residues.

This clonotype has just a few counts. The chain recombines TRBV7-3 with TRBJ2-1, with D possibly matching TRBD1 (7 bases). The DNA end is more similar to TRBJ2-5, so the J call may be wrong. The CDR3 contains 16 residues. Germline V gene sequence: CDR1 SGHTA, CDR2 FQGTGA. CDR3 residues: CASSLGGTVNRETQYF. The CDR3 DNA is TGTGCCAGCAGCTTAGGGGGGACAGTAAATAGGGAGACCCAGTACTTC.

This clonotype was picked up many times. The chain links TRBV27 to TRBJ2-7; D gene ambiguous. Between the trimmed V and J ends, which lost 0 bases and 0 bases, there was a span of 12 bases. The CDR3 has 16 amino acids. Germline CDR1 and CDR2: MNHEY and SMNVEV (reference sequence). The CDR3 DNA sequence: TGTGCCAGCAGTTTATCTGGCGGCATACCCTCCTACGAGCAGTACTTC. This sequence encodes CASSLSGGIPSYEQYF.

The chain uses TRBV7-2 and TRBJ2-3; tentatively, D is TRBD1 (5 bases). The CDR3 spans 15 residues. From germline, CDR1 is SGHTA and CDR2 FQGNSA. Deletions cut 3 bases from V and 6 bases from J, with 16 bases between. The CDR3 DNA sequence: TGTGCCAGCAGCTTCACACAGGCTTCAAGGGATACGCAGTATTTT. Its protein product is CASSFTQASRDTQYF.

On this clonotype: The conserved phenylalanine or tryptophan is not found at the CDR3 terminus, so this likely reflects a read error. The DNA is omitted, as the CDR3 cannot be located on it reliably, and the CDR3 follows TCRdb's listing. The chain employs TRBV28 and TRBJ2-7; the D call of TRBD1 is as the table states it, not checked on the DNA. Termini included, the CDR3 measures 15 amino acids. Per the germline V gene, CDR1 is MDHEN and CDR2 is SYDVKM. This CDR3 is CASSWDTYQPQHFGD.

This clonotype is categorized as medium-sized. One end of the junction fails to match germline, which may point to a read error. The chain is built from TRBV7-7 and TRBJ2-5; D possibly uses TRBD1 or TRBD2 (5 bases each). The length of the CDR3 is 13 residues. Germline assignment: CDR1 SSHAT and CDR2 FNYEAQ (reference sequence). The CDR3 spells CASSLGVLKTQYF. The CDR3 DNA sequence: TGTGCTAGCAGCTTGGGGGTTTTGAAGACCCAGTACTTC.

The chain links TRBV7-3 to TRBJ2-7, with D perhaps matching TRBD2 (6 bases). The DNA end lines up better with TRBJ2-1; the J call may be wrong. Germline V gene lookup returns CDR1 SGHTA and CDR2 FQGTGA. This CDR3 has 16 residues. The CDR3 here is CASSLLAGSAYNEQFF. CDR3 bases: TGTGCCAGCAGCCTTTTAGCCGGGAGTGCCTACAATGAGCAGTTCTTC.

Comment on this clonotype: Relative to the germline gene, one junction end is altered; a read error may explain this. This rearrangement joins TRBV7-8 to TRBJ2-4; possibly TRBD2 for D (6 bases). This CDR3 region has 15 residues. Germline V gives CDR1 SGHVS, CDR2 FQNEAQ. As DNA, the CDR3 is TGTGCCAGCAGCTTAGTGGCGGGGAAGGTGTCACCCCTCCACTTC. Its translation: CASSLVAGKVSPLHF.

The chain joins TRBV7-2 to TRBJ2-1, with 12 nucleotides matching TRBD2. The J call may be faulty, since TRBJ2-7 better matches the DNA end. The CDR3 is 18 amino acids. Germline loops: CDR1 SGHTA, CDR2 FQGNSA. DNA for the CDR3: TGTGCCAGCAGCCTATATCGGACTAGCGGGGCCTCCTACAATGAGCAGTACTTC. Translation gives CASSLYRTSGASYNEQYF.

This clonotype was seen just once. This sequence joins TRBV7-9 and TRBJ2-3, with TRBD1 matching over 9 bases. The DNA end lines up better with TRBJ2-7; the J call may be wrong. Germline V gene lookup returns CDR1 SEHNR and CDR2 FQNEAQ (reference sequence). The CDR3 has 16 amino acids. Written as DNA, the CDR3 is TGTGCCAGCAGCTTAACCGGGACAGGGTCCCCCTACGAGCAGTACTTC. It translates to CASSLTGTGSPYEQYF.

The chain couples TRBV28 to TRBJ2-6; 9 bases are shared with TRBD2. CDR1 MDHEN and CDR2 SYDVKM come from the germline V gene. This CDR3 spans 14 amino acids. With V trimmed by 6 bases and J by 12 bases, 9 bases remained unmatched. As DNA, the CDR3 is TGTGCCAGCAGCGATAGCGGGAGCAACTCCGTCCTGACTTTC. Protein sequence: CASSDSGSNSVLTF.

This chain connects TRBV7-4 to TRBJ2-3; D perhaps matches TRBD2 (6 bases). Germline V gene lookup returns CDR1 SGHVT and CDR2 SQSDAQ. The length of the CDR3 is 13 residues. The ends were cut back, 1 base at V and 5 bases at J, with 7 bases in the middle. The CDR3 coding sequence is TGTGCCAGCAGCTTAGTGGGGGGAGATACGCAGTATTTT. This codes for CASSLVGGDTQYF.

This clonotype was found many times. This may arise from a read error, as a much more abundant clone is one base away. The J gene is TRBJ2-7, the V gene TRBV10-3; no reliable D call. CDR3 length: 12 amino acids. Germline CDR1 ENHRY, CDR2 SYGVKD. V was pared by 3 bases and J by 7 bases, with 10 bases between. This CDR3 is CAISDLTEEQYF. The CDR3 DNA reads TGTGCCATCAGTGACCTAACGGAAGAGCAGTACTTC.

V gene TRBV7-2 combines with J gene TRBJ2-3; unclear D gene. CDR1 SGHTA and CDR2 FQGNSA come from the germline V gene. The CDR3 totals 15 residues. Trimming pared 5 bases from V and 3 bases from J, leaving 15 bases between. In DNA, the CDR3 is TGTGCCAGCAGCGCAAGGCCCTTAAGGACAGATACGCAGTATTTT. Protein product: CASSARPLRTDTQYF.

This clonotype showed up just a few times. The chain uses TRBV7-2 and TRBJ2-7; D unresolved. The J call is doubtful: the DNA matches TRBJ2-1 better. The CDR3 is made up of 13 amino acids. Germline V gene lookup returns CDR1 SGHTA and CDR2 FQGNSA. CDR3 nucleotide sequence: TGTGCCAGCAGCTTGGACGGTTACAATGAGCAGTTCTTC. It specifies CASSLDGYNEQFF.

A few counts support this clonotype. This CDR3 reads CASSQGGAREQYF. CDR3 bases: TGTGCCAGCAGCCAAGGGGGGGCACGCGAGCAGTACTTC. V gene TRBV14 combines with J gene TRBJ2-1; perhaps D is TRBD1 or TRBD2 (6 bases each). The J call may be in error: the DNA end matches TRBJ2-7 better. CDR1 is SGHDN, CDR2 FVKESK, per germline. The length of the CDR3 is 13 residues.

The chain combines TRBV7-3 with TRBJ1-1; D is unresolved. The ends were cut back, 7 bases at V and 10 bases at J, with 10 bases in the middle. The CDR3 extends over 10 amino acids. The germline V gene encodes CDR1 SGHTA and CDR2 FQGTGA. The CDR3 coding sequence is TGTGCCAGCACCGGCCGTGGAGCTTTCTTT. It yields the protein CASTGRGAFF.

The chain employs TRBV7-9 and TRBJ2-1; possibly TRBD2 for D (5 bases). CDR1 SEHNR and CDR2 FQNEAQ come from the germline V gene (reference sequence). This CDR3 region has 15 residues. V shed 5 bases and J shed 0 bases, with 11 bases lying between them. The DNA of the CDR3 is TGTGCCAGCAGCCCCCAAGCGGCCTCCTACAATGAGCAGTTCTTC. This sequence encodes CASSPQAASYNEQFF.

Sample share makes this clonotype medium-sized. The V and J genes are TRBV5-4 and TRBJ2-1, with a weak D call TRBD2 (6 bases). The germline V gene encodes CDR1 SGHNT and CDR2 YYREEE (reference sequence). The CDR3 length is 15 residues. V was cut by 0 bases and J by 4 bases, with 11 bases left in between. CDR3 residues: CASSLAEGRYNEQFF. The DNA for the CDR3 is TGTGCCAGCAGCTTGGCCGAAGGGAGGTACAATGAGCAGTTCTTC.

V usage is TRBV4-1 and J usage is TRBJ1-5; D is perhaps TRBD1 (6 bases). V was cut by 1 base and J by 1 base, with 8 bases left in between. Germline CDR1 reads MGHRA; CDR2 reads YSYEKL. The CDR3 has 15 amino acids. DNA of the CDR3: TGCGCCAGCAGCCAAGTCACAGGGAGCAATCAGCCCCAGCATTTT. Protein product: CASSQVTGSNQPQHF.

This clonotype was counted only a few times. This chain links TRBV7-2 with TRBJ2-5, with TRBD2 matching over 7 bases. Judging by the DNA end, TRBJ2-1 fits better; the J call may be wrong. There are 16 residues in the CDR3. CDR1 is SGHTA, CDR2 FQGNSA, per germline. The CDR3 nucleotides are TGTGCCAGCAGCTTACGAGGTGGTGGGAGGGGCAATGAGCAGTTCTTC. Amino acid sequence: CASSLRGGGRGNEQFF.